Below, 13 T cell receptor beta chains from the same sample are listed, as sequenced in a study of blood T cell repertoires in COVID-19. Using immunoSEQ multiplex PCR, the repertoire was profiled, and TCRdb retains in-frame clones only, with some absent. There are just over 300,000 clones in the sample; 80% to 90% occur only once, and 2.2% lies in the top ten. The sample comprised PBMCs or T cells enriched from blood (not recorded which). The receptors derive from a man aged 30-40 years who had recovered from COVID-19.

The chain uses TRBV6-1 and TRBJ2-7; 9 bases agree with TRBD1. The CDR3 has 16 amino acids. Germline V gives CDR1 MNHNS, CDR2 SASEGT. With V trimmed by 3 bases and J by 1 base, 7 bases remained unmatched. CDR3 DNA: TGTGCCAGCAGTGAGGACGACAGGGGGGCTTCCTACGAGCAGTACTTC. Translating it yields CASSEDDRGASYEQYF.

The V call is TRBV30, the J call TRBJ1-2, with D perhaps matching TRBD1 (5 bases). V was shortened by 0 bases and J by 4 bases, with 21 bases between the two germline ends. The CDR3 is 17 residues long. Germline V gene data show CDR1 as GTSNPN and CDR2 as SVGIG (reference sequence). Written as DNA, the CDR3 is TGTGCCTGGAGTGTCACCGGGGCTGGGGGGGGTTTCTATGGCTACACCTTC. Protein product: CAWSVTGAGGGFYGYTF.

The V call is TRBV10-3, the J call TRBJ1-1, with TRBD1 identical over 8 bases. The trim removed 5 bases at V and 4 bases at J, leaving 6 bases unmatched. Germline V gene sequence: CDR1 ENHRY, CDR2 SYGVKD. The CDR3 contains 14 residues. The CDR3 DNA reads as TGTGCCATCAGTAATCCTACAGGGGGCACTGAAGCTTTCTTT. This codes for CAISNPTGGTEAFF.

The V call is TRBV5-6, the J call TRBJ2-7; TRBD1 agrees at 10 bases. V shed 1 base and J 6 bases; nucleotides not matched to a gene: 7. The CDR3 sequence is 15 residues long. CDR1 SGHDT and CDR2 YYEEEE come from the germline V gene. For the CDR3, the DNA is TGTGCCAGCAGCTTGCTAGACAGGGGGCAGCGCGAGCAGTACTTC. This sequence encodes CASSLLDRGQREQYF.

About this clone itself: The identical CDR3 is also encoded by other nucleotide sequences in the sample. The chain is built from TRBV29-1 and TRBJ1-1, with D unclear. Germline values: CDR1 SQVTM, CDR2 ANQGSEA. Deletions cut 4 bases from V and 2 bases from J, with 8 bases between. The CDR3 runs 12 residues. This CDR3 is CSVGQTNTEAFF. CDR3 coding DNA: TGCAGCGTTGGTCAGACAAACACTGAAGCTTTCTTT.

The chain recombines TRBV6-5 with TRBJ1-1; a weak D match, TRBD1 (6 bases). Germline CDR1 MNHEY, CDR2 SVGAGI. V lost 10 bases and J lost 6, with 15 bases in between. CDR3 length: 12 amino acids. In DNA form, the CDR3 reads TGTGCCACCAGGAGGGGGTTGGCTGAAGCTTTCTTT. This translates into CATRRGLAEAFF.

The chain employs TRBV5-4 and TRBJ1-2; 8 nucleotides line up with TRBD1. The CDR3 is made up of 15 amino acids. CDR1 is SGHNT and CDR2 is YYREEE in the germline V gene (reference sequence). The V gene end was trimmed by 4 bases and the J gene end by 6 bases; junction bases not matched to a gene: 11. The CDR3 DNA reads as TGTGCCAGCAGCCTAAGGACAGGGTTCGGGAATGGCTACACCTTC. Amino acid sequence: CASSLRTGFGNGYTF. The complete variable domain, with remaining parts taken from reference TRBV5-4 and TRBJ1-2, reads ETGVTQSPTHLIKTRGQQVTLRCSSQSGHNTVSWYQQALGQGPQFIFQYYREEENGRGNFPPRFSGLQFPNYSSELNVNALELDDSALYLCASSLRTGFGNGYTFGSGTRLTVV.

The CDR3 loop is CASSLFKGMNGNQPQHF. CDR3 sequence (DNA): TGTGCCAGCAGCTTGTTTAAGGGGATGAATGGCAATCAGCCCCAGCATTTT. The V and J genes are TRBV5-6 and TRBJ1-5; weak D call: TRBD1 (5 bases). Germline V gene data show CDR1 as SGHDT and CDR2 as YYEEEE. There are 17 residues in the CDR3. Trimming took off 1 base at V and 2 bases at J, with 16 bases between the two ends.

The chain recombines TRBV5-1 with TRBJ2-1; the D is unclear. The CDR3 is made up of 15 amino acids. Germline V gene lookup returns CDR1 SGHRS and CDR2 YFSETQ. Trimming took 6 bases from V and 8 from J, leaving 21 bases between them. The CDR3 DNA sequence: TGCGCCAGCACCCCCGCGTTGGCTAGTCTGCATGAGCAGTTCTTC. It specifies CASTPALASLHEQFF.

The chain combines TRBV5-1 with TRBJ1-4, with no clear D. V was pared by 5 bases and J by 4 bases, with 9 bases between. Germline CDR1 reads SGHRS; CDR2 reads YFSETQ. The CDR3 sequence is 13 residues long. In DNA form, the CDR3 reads TGCGCCAGCAGAGTTGGCAATAATGAAAAACTGTTTTTT. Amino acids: CASRVGNNEKLFF. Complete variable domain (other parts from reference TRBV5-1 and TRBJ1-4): KAGVTQTPRYLIKTRGQQVTLSCSPISGHRSVSWYQQTPGQGLQFLFEYFSETQRNKGNFPGRFSGRQFSNSRSEMNVSTLELGDSALYLCASRVGNNEKLFFGSGTQLSVL.

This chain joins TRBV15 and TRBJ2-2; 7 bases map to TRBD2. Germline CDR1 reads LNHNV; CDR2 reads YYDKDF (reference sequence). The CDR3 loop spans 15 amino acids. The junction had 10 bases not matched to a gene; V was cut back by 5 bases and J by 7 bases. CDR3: CATSLGGGLLGELFF. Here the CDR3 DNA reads TGTGCCACCAGCCTGGGCGGGGGACTCCTCGGGGAGCTGTTTTTT.

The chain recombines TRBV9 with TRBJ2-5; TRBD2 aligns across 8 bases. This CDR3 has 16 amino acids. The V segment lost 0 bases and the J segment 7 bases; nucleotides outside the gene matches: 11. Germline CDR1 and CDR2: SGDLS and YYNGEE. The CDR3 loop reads CASSVEGTRVAGTQYF. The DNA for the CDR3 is TGTGCCAGCAGCGTAGAAGGGACTAGGGTGGCGGGGACCCAGTACTTC. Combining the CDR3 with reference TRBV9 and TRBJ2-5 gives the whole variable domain DSGVTQTPKHLITATGQRVTLRCSPRSGDLSVYWYQQSLDQGLQFLIQYYNGEERAKGNILERFSAQQFPDLHSELNLSSLELGDSALYFCASSVEGTRVAGTQYFGPGTRLLVL.

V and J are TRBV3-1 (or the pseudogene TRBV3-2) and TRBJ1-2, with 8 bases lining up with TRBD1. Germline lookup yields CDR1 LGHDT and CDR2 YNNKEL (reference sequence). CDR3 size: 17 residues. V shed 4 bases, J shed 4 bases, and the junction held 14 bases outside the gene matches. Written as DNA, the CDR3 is TGTGCCAGCAGCCCTGGGACAGGAAGACCCGAACCCTATGGCTACACCTTC. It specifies CASSPGTGRPEPYGYTF.